The rows below give T cell receptor beta chains drawn from one sample of a study of early T cells in non-severe SARS-CoV-2 infection. TCRdb reanalysed the 5' RACE reads using MiXCR and keeps one entry per CDR3 protein. This sample yields 97,000 or so distinct CDR3 sequences, of which about 11% are seen a single time; 4.7% belongs to the top ten. Specimen: whole blood, collected at baseline. These receptors all stem from an adult who was a healthcare worker with PCR-confirmed SARS-CoV-2 infection or an uninfected control (not recorded which). CDR3s include the opening cysteine and the closing phenylalanine or tryptophan. Fields, in order: clone size, V gene, D gene, J gene, CDR3 DNA, CDR3 protein. A D gene is named only where the DNA matches it firmly. Size tells how often a clone was seen (once, few, many) or the class of an expanded clone, and some rows leave it out.

many,TRBV7-2,-,TRBJ2-3,TGTGCCAGCAGCTTGAATAGGAGAAGCACAGATACGCAGTATTTT,CASSLNRRSTDTQYF
-,TRBV27,-,TRBJ2-3,TGTGCCAGCAGTTCAGACTATTCCCCAGATACGCAGTATTTT,CASSSDYSPDTQYF
-,TRBV30,-,TRBJ2-3,TGTGCCTGGAGTGATTATGGGGTAGAAGATACGCAGTATTTT,CAWSDYGVEDTQYF
few,TRBV11-2,TRBD2,TRBJ2-4,TGTGCCAGCAGCCCCGGACTAGCGTGGAACATTCAGTACTTC,CASSPGLAWNIQYF
few,TRBV7-9,-,TRBJ2-3,TGTGTCAGCAGTTTCGGGGGTACCAATACGCAGTATTTT,CVSSFGGTNTQYF
-,TRBV11-2,TRBD1,TRBJ1-1,TGTGCCAGCAGCTTAGGGGGACAGACTGAAGCTTTCTTT,CASSLGGQTEAFF
-,TRBV9,-,TRBJ2-3,TGTGCCAGCAGCGTAGATGCCCGGACGGGCATAGATACGCAGTATTTT,CASSVDARTGIDTQYF
-,TRBV20-1,TRBD1,TRBJ2-1,TGCAGTGCTTGCGACAGGGGAGGAAGGATGGATGAGCAGTTCTTC,CSACDRGGRMDEQFF
few,TRBV12-3/TRBV12-4,TRBD2,TRBJ2-5,TGTGCCAGCAGCCTAGCGACCGGGACTAGCGGCAAAGAGACCCAGTACTTC,CASSLATGTSGKETQYF
many,TRBV18,TRBD1,TRBJ1-1,TGTGCCAGCTCACCAGGGACAGGGGGCTTCACTGAAGCTTTCTTT,CASSPGTGGFTEAFF
-,TRBV2,TRBD1,TRBJ2-5,TGTGCCAGCACCCCCCAGGGACAGGGGGAGACCCAGTACTTC,CASTPQGQGETQYF
many,TRBV11-2,-,TRBJ1-3,TGTGCCAGCAGCTTAGACGGACTAGCTGGAAACACCATATATTTT,CASSLDGLAGNTIYF